The sequence of this T cell receptor (beta chain) was determined in a study of cytomegalovirus exposure and HLA in healthy donors. General study results and limits: Follow-up analysis later connected one missense variant in DCLRE1C with trimming of TCR beta V- and J-genes.

Researchers ran the PCR with 60 Vbeta and 13 Jbeta primers. TCRdb's table, derived via immunoSEQ multiplex PCR, lists solely in-frame clones and lacks some. The table counts tens of thousands of clones; about 4% lies in the top ten. Germline V gene sequence: CDR1 ENHRY, CDR2 SYGVKD. V lost 2 bases and J lost 6; bases outside the gene matches: 7. This CDR3 comprises 15 residues. As concerns this clone: What it binds is not known.

V usage is TRBV10-3 and J usage is TRBJ2-7, with 10 bases that match TRBD2. This TCR was recovered from a female donor in good health and CMV-seropositive. Sample: PBMCs. The CDR3 region has the DNA TGTGCCATCAGTGAGAATCCTAGCGGGAGTTTCGAGCAGTACTTC. Translating gives CAISENPSGSFEQYF.